A selection of T cell receptor beta chains follows, all from one sample in a study of blood T cell repertoires in COVID-19. The method was immunoSEQ multiplex PCR; TCRdb's version includes in-frame clones alone and lacks a portion of them. The table has 250,000 or so clones, roughly 85% seen once. The material sequenced was PBMCs or T cells enriched from blood (not recorded which). The receptors derive from a woman aged 40 to 50 who had been exposed to COVID-19. Each CDR3 is given with its conserved first and last residue. D genes are given only for firm matches. Only some rows state a clone size, as once, few, many or a class for expanded clones.

j_call d_call v_call clone_size cdr3_aa cdr3_nt
TRBJ1-2 . TRBV14 . CASSQGSRGADRGYTF TGTGCCAGCAGCCAAGGATCGCGGGGGGCTGATAGAGGCTACACCTTC
TRBJ1-1 . TRBV3-1/TRBV3-2 . CASSHRQIEAFF TGTGCCAGCAGCCACCGACAGATTGAAGCTTTCTTT
TRBJ2-2 . TRBV3-1/TRBV3-2 . CASSQVFPTGELFF TGTGCCAGCAGCCAAGTCTTCCCCACCGGGGAGCTGTTTTTT
TRBJ2-1 TRBD2 TRBV12-5 . CASGLVGLSSYNEQFF TGTGCTAGTGGTTTGGTGGGACTAAGCTCCTACAATGAGCAGTTCTTC
TRBJ2-7 TRBD1 TRBV7-8 few CASSLGQGTYEQYF TGTGCCAGCAGCCTAGGACAGGGAACCTACGAGCAGTACTTC
TRBJ1-1 . TRBV27 . CASSSIKTGFRDTEAFF TGTGCCAGCAGTTCAATTAAGACAGGTTTCCGGGACACTGAAGCTTTCTTT
TRBJ1-3 . TRBV6-5 . CASSSRAQSGNTIYF TGTGCCAGCAGTTCCAGGGCCCAGTCTGGAAACACCATATATTTT
TRBJ1-6 TRBD1 TRBV30 once CAWRHRGLGGNSPLHF TGTGCCTGGCGCCACAGGGGGCTTGGTGGTAATTCACCCCTCCACTTT
TRBJ2-7 . TRBV18 . CASSGQGRGSYEQYF TGTGCCAGCTCCGGCCAGGGAAGAGGCTCCTACGAGCAGTACTTC
TRBJ1-5 . TRBV19 once CASSISGGNNQPQHF TGTGCCAGTAGTATTAGTGGCGGGAACAATCAGCCCCAGCATTTT